Below are 4 T cell receptor beta chains sequenced from a single sample in a study of T cell repertoires in cytomegalovirus infection. TCRdb reprocessed the reads via MiXCR and lists one record per CDR3 protein. The sample yields around 900,000 distinct CDR3 sequences, around 31% seen once. Their specific antigens are unknown. Sequences were derived from cultured CD8+ T cells from PBMCs, sampled from culture after CMV antigen stimulation. The receptor set was obtained from a human donor in good health (CMV status not recorded). Some clones in this sample may be carry-over from other donors' samples.

This chain links TRBV7-9 with TRBJ2-3; tentatively, D is TRBD1 or TRBD2 (7 bases each). The CDR3 loop spans 15 amino acids. V lost 5 bases, J lost 8 bases, and 20 bases lay in between. Germline lookup yields CDR1 SEHNR and CDR2 FQNEAQ (reference sequence). CDR3 protein: CASSEAAGTVATQYF. The CDR3 coding sequence is TGTGCCAGCAGCGAGGCAGCGGGGACAGTCGCTACGCAGTATTTT.

This clonotype showed up many times. The CDR3 DNA follows: TGTGCCAGCAGCTTACTCGGGACAGTTGATAGCAATCAGCCCCAGCATTTT. This gives the protein CASSLLGTVDSNQPQHF. This chain links TRBV7-6 with TRBJ1-5; the match to TRBD1 covers 7 bases. The V gene end was trimmed by 2 bases and the J gene end by 0 bases; junction bases not matched to a gene: 7. This CDR3 region has 17 residues. The germline gives CDR1 SGHVS, CDR2 FNYEAQ.

The chain carries TRBV7-9 and TRBJ1-4, with 7 positions matching TRBD1. Germline-derived CDR1 and CDR2 are SEHNR and FQNEAQ (reference sequence). The CDR3 loop spans 16 amino acids. V was pared by 4 bases and J by 8 bases, with 13 bases of the junction left unmatched. The CDR3 DNA sequence: TGTGCCAGCAGCTGGAATCCGGGACAGAGTGACGAAAAACTGTTTTTT. It yields the protein CASSWNPGQSDEKLFF.

This clonotype has a handful of counts. This rearrangement joins TRBV20-1 to TRBJ2-5; 8 bases are a match to TRBD2. The CDR3 is 14 residues long. Per germline, CDR1 DFQATT and CDR2 SNEGSKA (reference sequence). Trimming took 5 bases from V and 0 from J; bases not matched to a gene: 5. The CDR3 DNA follows: TGCAGTGCTGCAGCGGGGGTATACCAAGAGACCCAGTACTTC. It codes for CSAAAGVYQETQYF.